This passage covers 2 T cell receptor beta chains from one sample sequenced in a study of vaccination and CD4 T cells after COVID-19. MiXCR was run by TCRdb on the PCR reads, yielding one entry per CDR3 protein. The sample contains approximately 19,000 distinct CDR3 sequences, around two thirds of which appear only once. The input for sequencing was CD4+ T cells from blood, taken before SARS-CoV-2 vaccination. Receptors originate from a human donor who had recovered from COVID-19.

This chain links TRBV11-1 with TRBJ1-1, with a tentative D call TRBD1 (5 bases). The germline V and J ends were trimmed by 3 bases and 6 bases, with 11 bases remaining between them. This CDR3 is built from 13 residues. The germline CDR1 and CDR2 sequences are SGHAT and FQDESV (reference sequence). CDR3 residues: CASSFQGGAEAFF. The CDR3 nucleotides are TGTGCCAGCAGCTTCCAGGGTGGAGCTGAAGCTTTCTTT.

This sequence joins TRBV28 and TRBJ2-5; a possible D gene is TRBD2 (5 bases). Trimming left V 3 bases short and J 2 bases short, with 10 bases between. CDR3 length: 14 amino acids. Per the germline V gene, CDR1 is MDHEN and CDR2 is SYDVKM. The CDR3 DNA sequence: TGTGCCAGCAGTTTGAGCGGTTATCAAGAGACCCAGTACTTC. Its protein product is CASSLSGYQETQYF.